What follows are 31 T cell receptor beta chains derived from one specimen sequenced in a study of blood T cell repertoires in COVID-19. The data were produced by immunoSEQ multiplex PCR, yet TCRdb's version contains in-frame clones alone and is incomplete. The sample carries fewer than 75,000 clones, roughly nine tenths recorded once. The sample comprised peripheral blood. The receptors stem from a man aged 45-60 years with active COVID-19.

The gene calls are TRBV7-3 and TRBJ2-7; weak D call: TRBD2 (5 bases). Germline V CDR1 and CDR2: SGHTA, FQGTGA. This CDR3 contains 12 residues. V was cut by 7 bases and J by 5 bases, with 12 bases left in between. The CDR3 region has the DNA TGTGCCAGCACTGAGGGAACAAACGAGCAGTACTTC. As protein: CASTEGTNEQYF.

This rearrangement joins TRBV9 to TRBJ2-2; 8 bases match TRBD2. The CDR3 contains 18 residues. After removal of 4 bases from V and 2 bases from J, the junction contained 13 bases not matched to a gene. Germline CDR1 and CDR2: SGDLS and YYNGEE. CDR3 sequence (DNA): TGTGCCAGCAGCCCCTTACCCGGGACTAGGGGTAACACCGGGGAGCTGTTTTTT. Translation gives CASSPLPGTRGNTGELFF.

This clone was seen just once. V gene TRBV15 combines with J gene TRBJ2-7; 7 bases line up with TRBD2. The trim removed 3 bases at V and 3 bases at J, leaving 5 bases unmatched. Germline V gives CDR1 LNHNV, CDR2 YYDKDF (reference sequence). CDR3 size: 14 residues. The CDR3 protein is CATSRSGRIYEQYF. The CDR3 nucleotides read TGTGCCACCAGCAGGTCCGGGAGGATCTACGAGCAGTACTTC.

This rearrangement joins TRBV28 to TRBJ2-1; 10 bases line up with TRBD2. From germline, CDR1 is MDHEN and CDR2 SYDVKM. The length of the CDR3 is 16 residues. J was trimmed by 2 bases and V by 7 bases; bases with no gene match: 8. CDR3 in DNA: TGTGCCAGCACTACCCGGACTAGCGGAGCCTACAATGAGCAGTTCTTC. The encoded protein is CASTTRTSGAYNEQFF.

V gene TRBV2 combines with J gene TRBJ2-7; 11 nucleotides line up with TRBD2. Germline lookup yields CDR1 SNHLY and CDR2 FYNNEI. The CDR3 spans 18 residues. With 2 bases clipped from V and 4 bases from J, the junction kept 13 bases outside the gene matches. For the CDR3, the DNA is TGTGCCAGCAGTGAATCGCTGGCGAGACTAGCGGGATCTTACGAGCAGTACTTC. Its translation: CASSESLARLAGSYEQYF. Using reference TRBV2 and TRBJ2-7 for the parts outside the CDR3, the full variable domain is EPEVTQTPSHQVTQMGQEVILRCVPISNHLYFYWYRQILGQKVEFLVSFYNNEISEKSEIFDDQFSVERPDGSNFTLKIRSTKLEDSAMYFCASSESLARLAGSYEQYFGPGTRLTVT.

The chain recombines TRBV6-2 or TRBV6-3 with TRBJ2-7; TRBD2 aligns across 11 bases. The germline CDR1 and CDR2 sequences are MNHEY and SVGEGT. The CDR3 runs 15 residues. The junction had 6 bases not matched to a gene; V was cut back by 2 bases and J by 6 bases. For the CDR3, the DNA is TGTGCCAGCAGTTACAGGCTAGCGGGAGGTGGCGAGCAGTACTTC. It codes for CASSYRLAGGGEQYF.

The V and J genes are TRBV28 and TRBJ1-1, with a weak D call TRBD1 (5 bases). This CDR3 is built from 15 residues. Looked up from germline, CDR1 is MDHEN and CDR2 is SYDVKM. Trimming took off 6 bases at V and 5 bases at J, with 19 bases between the two ends. This CDR3 is CASSYSDRRGTEAFF. CDR3 DNA: TGTGCCAGCAGCTATTCAGACAGAAGGGGAACTGAAGCTTTCTTT.

The chain couples TRBV19 to TRBJ1-5, with a tentative D call TRBD1 (6 bases). This CDR3 spans 16 amino acids. CDR1 is LNHDA and CDR2 is SQIVND in the germline V gene (reference sequence). Trimming shortened V by 7 bases and J by 5 bases, and 21 bases separated the two germline ends. CDR3 protein: CASTQGWDNKDQPQHF. CDR3 bases: TGTGCCAGTACTCAGGGGTGGGATAACAAGGATCAGCCCCAGCATTTT.

The chain uses TRBV3-1 (or the pseudogene TRBV3-2) and TRBJ1-2; D may be TRBD1 (6 bases). The CDR3 length is 14 residues. The V gene's germline CDR1 is LGHDT and CDR2 YNNKEL (reference sequence). V was cut by 3 bases and J by 5 bases, with 13 bases left in between. CDR3: CASSQQQGLYGYTF. The DNA of the CDR3 is TGTGCCAGCAGCCAGCAACAGGGCCTGTATGGCTACACCTTC.

The rearrangement uses TRBV4-1 and TRBJ2-1, with 8 bases that match TRBD2. Germline V gives CDR1 MGHRA, CDR2 YSYEKL. The CDR3 extends over 16 amino acids. The ends lost 1 base at V and 3 bases at J; junction bases unmatched: 5. CDR3 sequence reads: CASSQGRLASYNEQFF. CDR3 sequence (DNA): TGCGCCAGCAGCCAAGGCCGACTAGCGAGCTACAATGAGCAGTTCTTC.

The rearrangement uses TRBV6-5 and TRBJ2-7, with 13 nucleotides matching TRBD2. Germline loops: CDR1 MNHEY, CDR2 SVGAGI. V shed 7 bases, J shed 6 bases, and the junction held 3 bases outside the gene matches. This CDR3 is built from 13 residues. The CDR3 DNA sequence: TGTGCCAGCACACTAGCGGGGGGGCTCGAGCAGTACTTC. Residues: CASTLAGGLEQYF.

The genes are TRBV6-5 and TRBJ2-2; D unresolved. This CDR3 has 12 amino acids. Germline V gene data show CDR1 as MNHEY and CDR2 as SVGAGI. Trimming removed 11 bases at V and 2 bases at J, with 9 bases between. The CDR3 region has the DNA TGTGCCTCCAGGCGAAACACCGGGGAGCTGTTTTTT. The encoded protein is CASRRNTGELFF.

This rearrangement joins TRBV30 to TRBJ2-5; TRBD2 might be the D (5 bases). The germline V gene encodes CDR1 GTSNPN and CDR2 SVGIG (reference sequence). Between the trimmed V and J ends, which lost 0 bases and 5 bases, there was a span of 13 bases. This CDR3 contains 14 residues. The CDR3 protein is CAWSVPGGWETQYF. For the CDR3, the DNA is TGTGCCTGGAGTGTACCCGGAGGTTGGGAGACCCAGTACTTC.

The chain uses TRBV28 and TRBJ2-7, with 9 bases lining up with TRBD2. V shed 5 bases, J shed 3 bases, and the junction held 8 bases outside the gene matches. The germline V gene encodes CDR1 MDHEN and CDR2 SYDVKM. The CDR3 consists of 15 residues. Here the CDR3 reads CASSIRAGGNYEQYF. CDR3 coding DNA: TGTGCCAGCAGTATCAGAGCGGGAGGAAACTACGAGCAGTACTTC.

The gene calls are TRBV7-2 and TRBJ1-4; D is ambiguous. The V and J ends lost 2 bases and 5 bases respectively, with 12 bases between them. Germline V lookup: CDR1 SGHTA, CDR2 FQGNSA. The CDR3 contains 15 residues. The CDR3 loop is CASSLRAGGNEKLFF. The CDR3 region has the DNA TGTGCCAGCAGCTTAAGGGCAGGAGGAAATGAAAAACTGTTTTTT.

This clone was counted only a few times. J is TRBJ2-7 and V is TRBV4-3; the match to TRBD2 covers 8 bases. Trimming removed 3 bases from V and 4 bases from J; junction bases left unmatched: 14. The CDR3 loop spans 17 amino acids. Per the germline V gene, CDR1 is LGHNA and CDR2 is YSLEER. CDR3 loop: CASSHTASGSEAYEQYF. The DNA of the CDR3 is TGCGCCAGCAGCCATACCGCCAGCGGGAGCGAGGCTTACGAGCAGTACTTC.

The CDR3 DNA reads as TGTGCCAGCAGCCCGAGAGGCGCCTACAATGAGCAGTTCTTC. As protein: CASSPRGAYNEQFF. V gene TRBV4-2 combines with J gene TRBJ2-1; no firm D call. CDR3 length: 14 amino acids. The germline CDR1 and CDR2 sequences are LGHNA and YNFKEQ. V gave up 4 bases and J gave up 2 bases, with 9 bases separating them.

The V call is TRBV7-2, the J call TRBJ2-2, with a tentative D call TRBD1 (5 bases). Germline loops: CDR1 SGHTA, CDR2 FQGNSA. This CDR3 region has 13 residues. V dropped 4 bases and J dropped 5 bases, with 8 bases sitting between them. CDR3 loop: CASSSQGTGELFF. In nucleotides, the CDR3 is TGTGCCAGCAGCTCCCAGGGAACCGGGGAGCTGTTTTTT.

This clone was detected only once. Here the CDR3 reads CAWGHQETQYF. In DNA form, the CDR3 reads TGTGCCTGGGGCCATCAAGAGACCCAGTACTTC. The V and J genes are TRBV30 and TRBJ2-5; D is uncertain. Germline CDR1 and CDR2: GTSNPN and SVGIG (reference sequence). The CDR3 is made up of 11 amino acids. V was pared by 5 bases and J by 2 bases, with 6 bases between.

The chain carries TRBV7-9 and TRBJ1-1; D is unclear. The CDR3 spans 14 residues. Trimming took 3 bases from V and 5 from J, leaving 13 bases between them. CDR1 SEHNR and CDR2 FQNEAQ come from the germline V gene (reference sequence). CDR3 sequence: CASSFRQYGTEAFF. DNA of the CDR3: TGTGCCAGCAGCTTTCGACAATATGGGACTGAAGCTTTCTTT.

In regard to this clone: The same CDR3 also results from other DNA sequences found in this sample. The genes are TRBV11-2 and TRBJ1-4, with D possibly being TRBD1 (6 bases). Germline CDR1 is SGHAT and CDR2 is FQNNGV. V was pared by 6 bases and J by 3 bases, with 14 bases between. This CDR3 contains 15 residues. The CDR3 sequence is CASSPPTGSNEKLFF. The CDR3 DNA reads TGTGCCAGCAGTCCTCCGACAGGCTCTAATGAAAAACTGTTTTTT.

V usage is TRBV2 and J usage is TRBJ2-7, with 11 bases aligning to TRBD2. The CDR3 length is 18 residues. V was clipped by 11 bases and J by 2 bases; unmatched bases: 20. In germline, CDR1 is SNHLY, CDR2 FYNNEI. The CDR3 region has the DNA TGTGCCCACAGACCCCAGCAGATTAGCGGGAGGGTCCCCTACGAGCAGTACTTC. Translated: CAHRPQQISGRVPYEQYF.

The J gene is TRBJ1-2, the V gene TRBV11-1, with 7 bases that match TRBD1. Germline CDR1 is SGHAT and CDR2 is FQDESV (reference sequence). This CDR3 comprises 15 residues. J was trimmed by 7 bases and V by 5 bases; bases with no gene match: 13. The CDR3 region is CASSASLTGISGYTF. The DNA for the CDR3 is TGTGCCAGCAGCGCCTCCCTGACAGGGATTAGTGGCTACACCTTC.

V gene TRBV29-1 combines with J gene TRBJ1-2; 10 bases match TRBD1. Trimming at V came to 3 bases and at J to 6 bases, leaving 4 bases not matched to a gene. The CDR3 runs to 13 residues. Germline V gives CDR1 SQVTM, CDR2 ANQGSEA. CDR3 region: CSVDLGTGDGYTF. The CDR3 bases are TGCAGCGTTGACTTGGGGACAGGGGATGGCTACACCTTC.

This chain links TRBV4-3 with TRBJ1-1; 7 bases are a match to TRBD1. With V trimmed by 0 bases and J by 0 bases, 10 bases remained unmatched. This CDR3 spans 18 amino acids. Looked up from germline, CDR1 is LGHNA and CDR2 is YSLEER. The CDR3 spells CASSQDRAGGGMNTEAFF. The CDR3 DNA reads TGCGCCAGCAGCCAAGATAGGGCAGGGGGTGGAATGAACACTGAAGCTTTCTTT.

This clone came up once. The rearrangement links TRBV3-1 (or the pseudogene TRBV3-2) to TRBJ2-7; TRBD1 agrees at 7 bases. Germline CDR1 LGHDT, CDR2 YNNKEL (reference sequence). Germline trimming cut 0 bases from V and 12 bases from J; bases unmatched to any gene: 2. The CDR3 is made up of 11 amino acids. The CDR3 region has the DNA TGTGCCAGCAGCCAAGATACAGGGGTGTACTTC. Protein sequence: CASSQDTGVYF.

The chain joins TRBV5-4 to TRBJ2-1, with 9 bases that match TRBD1. The CDR3 is 16 amino acids. Unmatched junction bases numbered 9, after V lost 1 base and J lost 7 bases. Germline values: CDR1 SGHNT, CDR2 YYREEE (reference sequence). CDR3 nucleotide sequence: TGTGCCAGCAGCTTGTCCTGGGGACAGGGTAAGAATGAGCAGTTCTTC. Its protein product is CASSLSWGQGKNEQFF.

This clone has just a few counts. The chain carries TRBV9 and TRBJ2-5; perhaps TRBD1 as D (6 bases). Germline V lookup: CDR1 SGDLS, CDR2 YYNGEE. V lost 4 bases, J lost 4 bases, and 14 bases lay in between. The CDR3 runs to 14 residues. CDR3 protein: CASSPRQDGETQYF. The CDR3, as DNA: TGTGCCAGCAGCCCCAGACAGGACGGAGAGACCCAGTACTTC.

The chain's CDR3 is CASSQVGGVQETQYF. In DNA, the CDR3 is TGCGCCAGCAGCCAAGTTGGTGGAGTCCAAGAGACCCAGTACTTC. J is TRBJ2-5 and V is TRBV4-3; unclear D gene. The V end lost 1 base, the J end lost 1 base, and 10 bases lay between the germline ends. CDR1 and CDR2 from the germline V gene are LGHNA and YSLEER. The CDR3 spans 15 residues.

This rearrangement joins TRBV5-6 to TRBJ1-2, with D hard to call. Germline V gene data show CDR1 as SGHDT and CDR2 as YYEEEE. The CDR3 loop spans 13 amino acids. Trimming removed 7 bases from V and 10 bases from J, with 20 bases in between. CDR3 bases: TGTGCCAGCTCGCGTCCGGCCGGGAGAGACTACACCTTC. Translating it yields CASSRPAGRDYTF.

The chain links TRBV3-1 (or the pseudogene TRBV3-2) to TRBJ1-1; no definite D call. Trimming stripped 5 bases from V and 4 bases from J, with 17 bases between. Germline loops: CDR1 LGHDT, CDR2 YNNKEL (reference sequence). The CDR3 length is 15 residues. CDR3 amino acids: CASSWRGGWITEAFF. The CDR3 DNA reads as TGTGCCAGCAGCTGGAGAGGAGGGTGGATCACTGAAGCTTTCTTT.